These 24 T cell receptor beta chains came from one sample sequenced in a study of tumor-infiltrating lymphocytes in primary liver carcinoma. Total RNA amounting to 500 ng was the source from which TCR beta cDNA was made with a constant-region primer. Modified slightly, ARM-PCR produced TCR beta libraries over three nested multiplex PCR rounds. TRBV1-TRBV30 forward primers paired with a C-beta reverse primer drove the first two PCR rounds, about 9 cycles each. TCRdb analysed the multiplex PCR reads with MiXCR anew, one entry per CDR3 protein. The repertoire has more than 150,000 distinct CDR3 sequences, over 45% of them found once; the top ten carry 70% to 80%. Alongside blood RNA obtained from unsorted whole blood, germline DNA was also extracted. Specimen: peripheral blood. The origin of the receptors is a man between 40 and 49 years old with primary liver carcinoma and hepatitis B virus infection.

V and J are TRBV7-9 and TRBJ2-1; 7 bases map to TRBD1. Germline values: CDR1 SEHNR, CDR2 FQNEAQ (reference sequence). V lost 2 bases, J lost 7 bases, and 5 bases stayed unmatched. This CDR3 is 14 amino acids long. In DNA form, the CDR3 reads TGTGCCAGCAGCTTAAATACAGGGGAAAATGAGCAGTTCTTC. Translation gives CASSLNTGENEQFF.

This sequence joins TRBV6-5 and TRBJ2-7, with 7 bases aligning to TRBD1. V lost 8 bases and J lost 2; bases outside the gene matches: 15. The CDR3 totals 16 residues. Germline CDR1 is MNHEY and CDR2 is SVGAGI. The DNA for the CDR3 is TGTGCCAGCGGTTCAGTCCGACAGGGAGATCCCTACGAGCAGTACTTC. This gives the protein CASGSVRQGDPYEQYF.

The chain combines TRBV12-3 or TRBV12-4 with TRBJ1-6; TRBD1 matches 10 bases. V was clipped by 10 bases and J by 9 bases; unmatched bases: 6. This CDR3 is built from 13 residues. The CDR3 DNA reads TGTGCCAATACGACAGGGGGCGGTTCACCCCTCCACTTT. Protein: CANTTGGGSPLHF.

This clonotype was counted ten times or more. This rearrangement joins TRBV11-2 to TRBJ1-4, with TRBD1 matching 9 bases. The V gene end was trimmed by 1 base and the J gene end by 8 bases; junction bases not matched to a gene: 5. In germline, CDR1 is SGHAT, CDR2 FQNNGV. The CDR3 consists of 15 residues. The CDR3 is CASSLGQGVEEKLFF. In DNA, the CDR3 is TGTGCCAGCAGCTTAGGACAGGGGGTCGAAGAAAAACTGTTTTTT. Based on the CDR3 plus reference TRBV11-2 and TRBJ1-4, the full variable domain is EAGVAQSPRYKIIEKRQSVAFWCNPISGHATLYWYQQILGQGPKLLIQFQNNGVVDDSQLPKDRFSAERLKGVDSTLKIQPAKLEDSAVYLCASSLGQGVEEKLFFGSGTQLSVL.

On this clonotype: Possible read error: a much larger clone is one base away. The rearrangement uses TRBV29-1 and TRBJ1-1, with D perhaps TRBD1 (5 bases). This CDR3 is 15 amino acids long. The germline V gene has CDR1 SQVTM and CDR2 ANQGSEA. V lost 4 bases and J 6 bases, leaving 21 bases between the germline ends. The CDR3 nucleotides read TGCAGCGTTGCTGCGGGGACCGGGCGGGCGGCTGAAGCTTTCTTT. Protein sequence: CSVAAGTGRAAEAFF. Full variable domain (remainder filled in from reference TRBV29-1 and TRBJ1-1): SAVISQKPSRDICQRGTSLTIQCQVDSQVTMMFWYRQQPGQSLTLIATANQGSEATYESGFVIDKFPISRPNLTFSTLTVSNMSPEDSSIYLCSVAAGTGRAAEAFFGQGTRLTVV.

This clonotype was seen ten or more times. The J gene is TRBJ2-1, the V gene TRBV29-1; 14 nucleotides match TRBD2. The germline gives CDR1 SQVTM, CDR2 ANQGSEA. This CDR3 contains 14 residues. V was pared by 4 bases and J by 8 bases, with 4 bases of the junction left unmatched. The CDR3 region is CSVAGTSGSDEQFF. The DNA for the CDR3 is TGCAGCGTTGCCGGGACTAGCGGGAGTGATGAGCAGTTCTTC.

This clonotype was detected only once. The junction and the germline gene differ at one end; a read error may be behind it. The chain joins TRBV11-2 to TRBJ1-4; maybe TRBD1 (6 bases). The CDR3 runs to 14 residues. Germline CDR1 reads SGHAT; CDR2 reads FQNNGV. The CDR3 spells CSSSFGGPDEKLFF. The CDR3 DNA reads TGTTCCAGCAGCTTTGGGGGCCCCGATGAGAAACTGTTTTTT. The whole variable domain, remainder taken from reference TRBV11-2 and TRBJ1-4, is EAGVAQSPRYKIIEKRQSVAFWCNPISGHATLYWYQQILGQGPKLLIQFQNNGVVDDSQLPKDRFSAERLKGVDSTLKIQPAKLEDSAVYLCSSSFGGPDEKLFFGSGTQLSVL.

A word on this clonotype: Because it lacks the conserved phenylalanine or tryptophan at the end, this CDR3 is likely a read error. J is TRBJ2-7 and V is TRBV2; 8 bases align to TRBD1. V was pared by 7 bases and J by 4 bases, with 12 bases of the junction left unmatched. CDR1 SNHLY and CDR2 FYNNEI come from the germline V gene. The CDR3 totals 15 residues. CDR3 bases: TGTGCCAGCATGGAGCAGACAGGGGCCGTATACGAGCAGTACCTC. This gives the protein CASMEQTGAVYEQYL.

This clonotype occurred many times. V usage is TRBV11-2 and J usage is TRBJ2-7; 7 bases map to TRBD1. The CDR3 covers 14 residues. J gave up 2 bases and V 5 bases, and 6 bases lay outside the gene matches. Germline CDR1 and CDR2: SGHAT and FQNNGV. This CDR3 is CASSPSQGTYEQYF. CDR3 in DNA: TGTGCCAGCAGCCCCTCACAGGGGACCTACGAGCAGTACTTC.

The chain joins TRBV6-5 to TRBJ2-7; D may be TRBD1 (6 bases). V lost 4 bases to trimming and J lost 5 bases, with 24 bases between them. Germline CDR1 MNHEY, CDR2 SVGAGI. This CDR3 has 17 amino acids. The CDR3, as DNA: TGTGCCAGCAGTTGCCGGGACATCGGTACGCGAGGGGACGAGCAGTACTTC. Its translation is CASSCRDIGTRGDEQYF.

Turning to this clonotype: This clone may be a read error of a much larger clone one base away. This chain links TRBV29-1 with TRBJ2-7; the D gene is possibly TRBD2 (6 bases). CDR3 length: 12 residues. Looked up from germline, CDR1 is SQVTM and CDR2 is ANQGSEA. Trimming took off 4 bases at V and 2 bases at J, with 9 bases between the two ends. The CDR3 DNA sequence: TGCAGCGTTGCTGGCGGGACCTACGAGCAGTACTTC. This gives the protein CSVAGGTYEQYF.

As concerns this clonotype: This may come from a read error, since a much larger clone is one base off. V usage is TRBV10-3 and J usage is TRBJ2-1; tentative D call: TRBD1 (8 bases). Per germline, CDR1 ENHRY and CDR2 SYGVKD. The CDR3 is 16 residues long. As DNA, the CDR3 is TGTGCCATCGGTGACCATCTGCTCGGACAGGGAGGGTGGCAGTTCTTC. This sequence encodes CAIGDHLLGQGGWQFF.

This clonotype appeared once. One end of the junction fails to match germline, which may point to a read error. The J gene is TRBJ1-6, the V gene TRBV11-2; D is possibly TRBD1 (5 bases). The V gene's germline CDR1 is SGHAT and CDR2 FQNNGV. The CDR3 is 15 residues long. The CDR3 spells CTSSLVLGWDSPLHF. Written as DNA, the CDR3 is TGTACCAGCAGCTTAGTTTTGGGGTGGGACTCACCCCTCCACTTT.

This clonotype was recorded a few times. This chain links TRBV6-1 with TRBJ1-2; D unclear. Trimming left V 0 bases short and J 5 bases short, with 10 bases between. The V gene's germline CDR1 is MNHNS and CDR2 SASEGT. CDR3 size: 14 residues. This chain's CDR3 is CASSEAWQNYGYTF. The CDR3 DNA reads as TGTGCCAGCAGTGAAGCATGGCAGAATTATGGCTACACCTTC.

As regards this clonotype: A single base separates this from a much larger clone, so it may be a read error. The rearrangement links TRBV6-5 to TRBJ1-1; D perhaps matches TRBD1 (5 bases). Germline CDR1 reads MNHEY; CDR2 reads SVGAGI. The V end lost 10 bases, the J end lost 4 bases, and 16 bases lay between the germline ends. The CDR3 length is 13 residues. The CDR3 bases are TGTGCCATCAAGACAGATGTGGGCACTGAAGCTTTCTTT. Protein sequence: CAIKTDVGTEAFF.

In regard to this clonotype: One end of the junction is discordant with germline, which a read error may explain. The chain is built from TRBV28 and TRBJ1-1; tentative D call: TRBD1 (5 bases). Germline V gene sequence: CDR1 MDHEN, CDR2 SYDVKM. The CDR3 runs 13 residues. CDR3 in amino acids: CASSSFSGTKASF. The CDR3 nucleotides read TGTGCCAGTAGTTCCTTCTCCGGGACTAAAGCTTCCTTT.

In its sample, this clonotype was seen many times. The CDR3 is CASSLDLTVSYNEQFF. CDR3 DNA: TGTGCCAGCAGCTTAGATCTCACCGTCTCCTACAATGAGCAGTTCTTC. The chain recombines TRBV11-2 with TRBJ2-1; D uncertain. Germline assignment: CDR1 SGHAT and CDR2 FQNNGV. This CDR3 is built from 16 residues. V was clipped by 0 bases and J by 0 bases, with 9 bases between them.

Concerning this clonotype itself: Being one base from a much bigger clone, this may be a read error. The genes are TRBV29-1 and TRBJ2-1; D not resolved. Trimming pared 5 bases from V and 8 bases from J, leaving 13 bases between. CDR3 length: 12 amino acids. The V gene's germline CDR1 is SQVTM and CDR2 ANQGSEA. CDR3 residues: CSVPRAYDEQFF. DNA for the CDR3: TGCAGCGTTCCACGGGCATACGATGAGCAGTTCTTC.

This clonotype came up once. V and J are TRBV6-6 and TRBJ2-5; D might be TRBD2 (7 bases). Germline values: CDR1 MNHNY, CDR2 SVGAGI (reference sequence). This CDR3 contains 14 residues. This CDR3 is CVCRVGGAQETQYF. CDR3 in DNA: TGTGTCTGCAGAGTGGGGGGGGCCCAAGAGACCCAGTACTTC.

Details on this clonotype: Its ends do not fully match the called genes, so a read error is possible. The chain recombines TRBV11-2 with TRBJ2-5, with D possibly matching TRBD1 (6 bases). This CDR3 is 16 amino acids long. The germline gives CDR1 SGHAT, CDR2 FQNNGV. This CDR3 reads CASNLAPTGPQETQYF. CDR3 coding DNA: TGTGCCAGCAACTTAGCTCCCACAGGGCCGCAAGAGACCCAGTATTTC.

The chain joins TRBV10-2 to TRBJ2-3; no firm D call. The CDR3 length is 15 residues. Germline-derived CDR1 and CDR2 are WSHSY and SAAADI. Trimming stripped 0 bases from V and 1 base from J, with 8 bases between. The CDR3 nucleotides are TGCGCCAGCAGTGAGTCGGATTGGGGCACAGATACGCAGTATTTT. Residues: CASSESDWGTDTQYF.

This clonotype was counted at least ten times. CDR3 amino acids: CASSDYGSNQPQHF. Here the CDR3 DNA reads TGTGCCAGCAGTGATTACGGGAGTAATCAGCCCCAGCATTTT. V usage is TRBV6-1 and J usage is TRBJ1-5, with unresolved D. Germline V CDR1 and CDR2: MNHNS, SASEGT. This CDR3 contains 14 residues. Between the trimmed V and J ends, which lost 3 bases and 4 bases, there was a span of 10 bases.

This clonotype was recorded a few times. Written as DNA, the CDR3 is TGCAGCGTTTACCGGGACGATTATAACAATGAGCAGTTCTTC. It encodes CSVYRDDYNNEQFF. This chain connects TRBV29-1 to TRBJ2-1; D may be TRBD1 or TRBD2 (5 bases each). V was trimmed by 5 bases and J by 5 bases, leaving 16 bases between them. Germline V gene lookup returns CDR1 SQVTM and CDR2 ANQGSEA. The CDR3 totals 14 residues.

This rearrangement joins TRBV4-1 to TRBJ2-2; D is perhaps TRBD1 (6 bases). Trimming removed 1 base at V and 9 bases at J, with 12 bases between. CDR1 MGHRA and CDR2 YSYEKL come from the germline V gene. The CDR3 totals 14 residues. The CDR3 spells CASSQATGIWELFF. The DNA of the CDR3 is TGCGCCAGCAGCCAAGCGACAGGAATTTGGGAGCTGTTTTTT.